This T cell receptor (beta chain) was profiled in a study of somatic mutations in cytotoxic T cells in rheumatoid arthritis. The CDR3 contains 13 residues. V lost 6 bases to trimming and J lost 5 bases, with 13 bases between them. Germline CDR1 reads MDHEN; CDR2 reads SYDVKM. The data were produced by immunoSEQ multiplex PCR, yet TCRdb's version contains in-frame clones alone and is incomplete. This table holds over 10,000 clones, roughly four fifths found once. J is TRBJ2-5 and V is TRBV28; D might be TRBD2 (5 bases). This clonotype was sampled from a woman aged 60 to 75 in good health. What was sequenced was CD8+ T cells sorted from blood. Here the CDR3 reads CASSSEGLETQYF. The CDR3 DNA sequence: TGTGCCAGCAGCTCAGAGGGTCTGGAGACCCAGTACTTC.